This T cell receptor beta chain was documented in a study of technical replicates of blood from a few donors. The CDR3 has 15 residues. Trimming removed 10 bases at V and 0 bases at J, with 18 bases between. In germline, CDR1 is SGHNT, CDR2 YYREEE (reference sequence). Profiling relied on immunoSEQ multiplex PCR, and the TCRdb table lists in-frame clones only, not all of them. The data contain 95,000 to 100,000 clones, approximately 94% of them singletons. This receptor was identified in a human donor in good health. The specimen sequenced was T cells isolated from PBMCs. This rearrangement joins TRBV5-4 to TRBJ2-3; D may be TRBD1 (7 bases). The CDR3 protein is CAGQDGGSSTDTQYF. In nucleotides, the CDR3 is TGTGCCGGACAGGATGGGGGGAGTAGCACAGATACGCAGTATTTT.